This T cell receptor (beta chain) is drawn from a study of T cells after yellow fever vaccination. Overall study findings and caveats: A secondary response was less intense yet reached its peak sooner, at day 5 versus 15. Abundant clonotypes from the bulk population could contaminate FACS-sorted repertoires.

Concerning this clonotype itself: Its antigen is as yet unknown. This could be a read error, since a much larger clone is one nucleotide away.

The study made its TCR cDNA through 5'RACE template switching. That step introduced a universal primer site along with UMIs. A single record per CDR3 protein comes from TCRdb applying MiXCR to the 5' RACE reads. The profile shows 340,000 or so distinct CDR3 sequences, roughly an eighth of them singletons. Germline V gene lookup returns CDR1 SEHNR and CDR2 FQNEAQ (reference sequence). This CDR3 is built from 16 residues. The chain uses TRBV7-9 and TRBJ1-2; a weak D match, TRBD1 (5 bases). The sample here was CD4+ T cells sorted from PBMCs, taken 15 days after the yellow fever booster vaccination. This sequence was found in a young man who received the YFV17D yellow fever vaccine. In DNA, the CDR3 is TGTGCCAGCAGCCCAGGGAAATCAGCTTCTAAGTATGGCTACACCTTC. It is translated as CASSPGKSASKYGYTF. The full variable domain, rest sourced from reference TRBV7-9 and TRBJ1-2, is DTGVSQNPRHKITKRGQNVTFRCDPISEHNRLYWYRQTLGQGPEFLTYFQNEAQLEKSRLLSDRFSAERPKGSFSTLEIQRTEQGDSAMYLCASSPGKSASKYGYTFGSGTRLTVV.